These 24 T cell receptor beta chains share one sample of origin, sequenced in a study of shared clonotypes between healthy human individuals (TCRdb year 2020). Library preparation was by the immunoSEQ multiplex PCR assay. In its TCRdb copy, this immuneACCESS table keeps in-frame sequences only and misses some clones. Where compared with another copy, unresolved V genes explain less than half of these, and the others have no known cause. The sample profile shows some 2.4 million clones; 93% of them were found once. The biggest ten clones account for 0.36% of the sample. The sample consisted of naive CD4+ T cells from PBMCs. The cell subset or site tag for this specimen amounts to: CD45RA+ positively selected. The receptors were gathered from a man between 18 and 35 years old in good health. Some clones in this sample may be carry-over from other donors' samples.

The rearrangement links TRBV6-1 to TRBJ2-3; D is perhaps TRBD1 or TRBD2 (5 bases each). The V end lost 10 bases, the J end lost 8 bases, and 16 bases lay between the germline ends. CDR1 and CDR2 (germline): MNHNS, SASEGT. This CDR3 comprises 12 residues. For the CDR3, the DNA is TGTGCCACCTCGGACCATGGGGGTACGCAGTATTTT. This translates into CATSDHGGTQYF.

This clone showed up just a few times. The chain recombines TRBV6-6 with TRBJ1-1; no reliable D call. Trimming removed 0 bases at V and 7 bases at J, with 15 bases between. Germline CDR1 MNHNY, CDR2 SVGAGI (reference sequence). The CDR3 extends over 15 amino acids. CDR3 loop: CASSYSTGSYSEAFF. The CDR3 DNA follows: TGTGCCAGCAGTTACTCAACGGGATCGTACAGTGAAGCTTTCTTT.

The gene calls are TRBV7-2 and TRBJ1-5; D gene unclear. This CDR3 region has 13 residues. V lost 5 bases and J 9 bases, leaving 14 bases between the germline ends. CDR1 is SGHTA and CDR2 is FQGNSA in the germline V gene. CDR3: CASSPRSRWPQHF. The CDR3 region has the DNA TGTGCCAGCAGCCCCCGAAGCCGGTGGCCCCAGCATTTT.

The chain couples TRBV6-5 to TRBJ1-2; 7 nucleotides line up with TRBD1. Looked up from germline, CDR1 is MNHEY and CDR2 is SVGAGI. The CDR3 sequence is 15 residues long. V gave up 0 bases and J gave up 4 bases; unmatched junction bases: 5. DNA for the CDR3: TGTGCCAGCAGTTACTCCAGGGGGTTCAGCTATGGCTACACCTTC. Protein sequence: CASSYSRGFSYGYTF.

The chain couples TRBV6-6 to TRBJ2-7; TRBD1 agrees at 8 bases. Germline CDR1 is MNHNY and CDR2 is SVGAGI (reference sequence). The CDR3 is 14 residues long. V lost 8 bases, J lost 4 bases, and 10 bases stayed unmatched. The CDR3 reads CASLSGGVKYEQYF. The CDR3 region has the DNA TGTGCCAGCCTTTCAGGGGGCGTAAAGTACGAGCAGTACTTC.

The chain is built from TRBV7-9 and TRBJ2-5; the D gene is possibly TRBD2 (5 bases). Trimming shortened V by 1 base and J by 5 bases, and 11 bases separated the two germline ends. The CDR3 is 14 residues long. Per the germline V gene, CDR1 is SEHNR and CDR2 is FQNEAQ (reference sequence). This CDR3 is CASSLGVGGETQYF. CDR3 sequence (DNA): TGTGCCAGCAGCTTAGGAGTAGGAGGTGAGACCCAGTACTTC.

This CDR3 reads CASSAAAVLQPQHF. DNA for the CDR3: TGTGCCAGCAGTGCCGCGGCAGTCCTTCAGCCCCAGCATTTT. The chain carries TRBV2 and TRBJ1-5; D gene uncertain. This CDR3 is built from 14 residues. Looked up from germline, CDR1 is SNHLY and CDR2 is FYNNEI. V was pared by 4 bases and J by 6 bases, with 13 bases between. Complete variable domain (other parts from reference TRBV2 and TRBJ1-5): EPEVTQTPSHQVTQMGQEVILRCVPISNHLYFYWYRQILGQKVEFLVSFYNNEISEKSEIFDDQFSVERPDGSNFTLKIRSTKLEDSAMYFCASSAAAVLQPQHFGDGTRLSIL.

With regard to this clone: This sample includes further DNA sequences coding for the same CDR3. The CDR3 coding sequence is TGTGCTAGTGGTCTGACAGGGGAGACCCAGTACTTC. Its protein is CASGLTGETQYF. The chain uses TRBV12-5 and TRBJ2-5, with 7 positions matching TRBD1. Looked up from germline, CDR1 is LGHNT and CDR2 is FRNRAP. Germline trimming cut 5 bases from V and 5 bases from J; bases unmatched to any gene: 2. This CDR3 comprises 12 residues.

In regard to this clone: Different DNA sequences within this sample yield the same CDR3. The chain is built from TRBV5-1 and TRBJ1-5; no definite D call. The CDR3 is made up of 13 amino acids. From germline, CDR1 is SGHRS and CDR2 YFSETQ. V was shortened by 0 bases and J by 4 bases, with 5 bases between the two germline ends. CDR3 coding DNA: TGCGCCAGCAGCTTGGACACTAATCAGCCCCAGCATTTT. As protein: CASSLDTNQPQHF. Filled out from reference TRBV5-1 and TRBJ1-5, the complete variable domain reads KAGVTQTPRYLIKTRGQQVTLSCSPISGHRSVSWYQQTPGQGLQFLFEYFSETQRNKGNFPGRFSGRQFSNSRSEMNVSTLELGDSALYLCASSLDTNQPQHFGDGTRLSIL.

The genes are TRBV9 and TRBJ1-5, with D possibly matching TRBD1 (6 bases). The CDR3 covers 16 residues. CDR1 is SGDLS and CDR2 is YYNGEE in the germline V gene. V was trimmed by 0 bases and J by 0 bases, leaving 10 bases between them. The CDR3 protein is CASSVGGGHSNQPQHF. In nucleotides, the CDR3 is TGTGCCAGCAGCGTAGGCGGGGGACATAGCAATCAGCCCCAGCATTTT. Variable domain in full (rest from reference TRBV9 and TRBJ1-5): DSGVTQTPKHLITATGQRVTLRCSPRSGDLSVYWYQQSLDQGLQFLIQYYNGEERAKGNILERFSAQQFPDLHSELNLSSLELGDSALYFCASSVGGGHSNQPQHFGDGTRLSIL.

The V and J genes are TRBV27 and TRBJ1-3; 8 positions match TRBD1. The V segment lost 7 bases and the J segment 2 bases; nucleotides outside the gene matches: 1. There are 13 residues in the CDR3. The germline CDR1 and CDR2 sequences are MNHEY and SMNVEV (reference sequence). The CDR3 bases are TGTGCCAGCACACAGGGGGCTGGAAACACCATATATTTT. Translation: CASTQGAGNTIYF.

The rearrangement links TRBV6-4 to TRBJ2-1; 9 bases fit TRBD1. Germline CDR1 reads MRHNA; CDR2 reads SNTAGT. The CDR3 is made up of 13 amino acids. V lost 6 bases and J lost 12; bases outside the gene matches: 9. The CDR3 is CASSGETGGMQFF. Here the CDR3 DNA reads TGTGCCAGCAGCGGCGAGACAGGGGGGATGCAGTTCTTC.

The chain joins TRBV28 to TRBJ2-1; 11 positions agree with TRBD2. Germline V lookup: CDR1 MDHEN, CDR2 SYDVKM. The CDR3 length is 15 residues. V lost 7 bases, J lost 2 bases, and 4 bases stayed unmatched. The DNA of the CDR3 is TGTGCCAGCATATCTAGCGGGAGGACCTACAATGAGCAGTTCTTC. This codes for CASISSGRTYNEQFF.

This chain joins TRBV4-1 and TRBJ1-2; possibly TRBD1 for D (5 bases). The V end was cut by 0 bases, the J end by 8 bases, with 10 bases between. Germline V gene lookup returns CDR1 MGHRA and CDR2 YSYEKL. The CDR3 totals 13 residues. The CDR3 sequence: CASSQDRQTGYTF. CDR3 nucleotide sequence: TGCGCCAGCAGCCAAGACAGACAGACGGGCTACACCTTC.

The rearrangement links TRBV30 to TRBJ2-5; D perhaps matches TRBD1 (5 bases). The V gene lost 2 bases and the J gene lost 1 base, with 8 bases spanning the gap. The CDR3 runs 13 residues. The germline CDR1 and CDR2 sequences are GTSNPN and SVGIG (reference sequence). The CDR3 here is CAWSRQTQETQYF. The CDR3 nucleotides read TGTGCCTGGAGTCGACAGACCCAAGAGACCCAGTACTTC.

This rearrangement joins TRBV7-9 to TRBJ2-5, with TRBD1 as a possible D gene (6 bases). Germline CDR1 SEHNR, CDR2 FQNEAQ (reference sequence). The length of the CDR3 is 14 residues. V lost 2 bases and J 4 bases, leaving 11 bases between the germline ends. The CDR3 nucleotides are TGTGCCAGCAGCTTACAGGGGTTGCTAGAGACCCAGTACTTC. Its protein product is CASSLQGLLETQYF.

V gene TRBV4-1 combines with J gene TRBJ2-1; 8 bases fit TRBD2. V lost 2 bases to trimming and J lost 7 bases; unmatched junction nucleotides: 13. Per germline, CDR1 MGHRA and CDR2 YSYEKL. The CDR3 length is 17 residues. CDR3 sequence: CASSQSRAGRAENEQFF. The CDR3 nucleotides read TGCGCCAGCAGCCAATCCCGGGCCGGGAGGGCCGAGAATGAGCAGTTCTTC.

CDR3 sequence: CASSSSRELFF. CDR3 in DNA: TGTGCCAGCAGTTCCAGTAGGGAGCTGTTTTTT. V usage is TRBV6-5 and J usage is TRBJ2-2, with unresolved D. V gave up 4 bases and J gave up 9 bases, with 6 bases separating them. Per the germline V gene, CDR1 is MNHEY and CDR2 is SVGAGI. The CDR3 has 11 residues.

This chain links TRBV27 with TRBJ1-1; weak D call: TRBD1 (5 bases). Germline assignment: CDR1 MNHEY and CDR2 SMNVEV (reference sequence). The CDR3 spans 14 residues. V gave up 7 bases and J gave up 1 base, with 13 bases separating them. The CDR3 region is CASTPRAPNTEAFF. CDR3 sequence (DNA): TGTGCCAGCACCCCCAGGGCTCCGAACACTGAAGCTTTCTTT.

The chain uses TRBV5-1 and TRBJ2-3; the D gene could be TRBD1 or TRBD2 (6 bases each). Germline CDR1 is SGHRS and CDR2 is YFSETQ. Trimming removed 7 bases at V and 3 bases at J, with 12 bases between. This CDR3 has 13 amino acids. CDR3 sequence reads: CASGTGATDTQYF. CDR3 nucleotides: TGCGCCAGCGGGACGGGGGCTACAGATACGCAGTATTTT.

The chain combines TRBV5-6 with TRBJ2-3; 10 bases line up with TRBD2. The V gene's germline CDR1 is SGHDT and CDR2 YYEEEE. V lost 2 bases to trimming and J lost 1 base; unmatched junction nucleotides: 10. This CDR3 is 18 amino acids long. CDR3 nucleotides: TGTGCCAGCAGCTTCGGGTCTAGCGGGAGTATGGGCACAGATACGCAGTATTTT. Translated, it gives CASSFGSSGSMGTDTQYF.

V and J are TRBV27 and TRBJ1-1; 7 bases are a match to TRBD1. CDR1 MNHEY and CDR2 SMNVEV come from the germline V gene (reference sequence). CDR3 length: 15 amino acids. Losses at the gene ends were 7 bases for V and 7 bases for J; bases not matched to a gene: 15. The DNA of the CDR3 is TGTGCCAGCATCCCCCGTACAGGGGTAGCCAATGAAGCTTTCTTT. This encodes CASIPRTGVANEAFF.

For the CDR3, the DNA is TGTGCCAGCAGCGTAGGGAGGTGGGGGCTCAACGAGCAGTACTTC. Its translation: CASSVGRWGLNEQYF. This chain connects TRBV9 to TRBJ2-7, with D perhaps TRBD1 (6 bases). The V end was cut by 0 bases, the J end by 5 bases, with 15 bases between. The CDR3 has 15 residues. In germline, CDR1 is SGDLS, CDR2 YYNGEE.

The chain employs TRBV7-2 and TRBJ1-3; D is possibly TRBD1 (6 bases). V was trimmed by 5 bases and J by 4 bases, leaving 15 bases between them. Germline V gene sequence: CDR1 SGHTA, CDR2 FQGNSA. The CDR3 extends over 15 amino acids. The CDR3 DNA reads TGTGCCAGCAGCCTAACACAGGGAAGGGGAAACACCATATATTTT. As protein: CASSLTQGRGNTIYF.